These 14 T cell receptor beta chains originate from one sample sequenced in a study of pediatric ulcerative colitis (dated by TCRdb to between 2017 and 2020). Libraries were constructed by the immunoSEQ multiplex PCR assay. The table comes from immuneACCESS by way of TCRdb, which keeps in-frame sequences with V and J called. Part of the clones is missing from these tables; in studies checked, under half for an unresolved V gene and the rest for unknown reasons. Within this sample are 37,000 or so clones, with around four fifths of them counted one time only. Approximately 25% of the sample comes from the top ten. Sequenced sample: blood. All receptors derive from a girl aged 10-17 years with moderate ulcerative colitis.

The gene calls are TRBV7-2 and TRBJ2-7; no reliable D call. There are 13 residues in the CDR3. Germline V lookup: CDR1 SGHTA, CDR2 FQGNSA. Trimming removed 0 bases at V and 0 bases at J, with 3 bases between. For the CDR3, the DNA is TGTGCCAGCAGCTTAGCGGGCTCCTACGAGCAGTACTTC. The encoded protein is CASSLAGSYEQYF.

The CDR3 protein is CASSMDARGRINNEQFF. In DNA form, the CDR3 reads TGCGCCAGCAGCATGGACGCCCGGGGGAGAATCAACAATGAGCAGTTCTTC. The chain uses TRBV5-1 and TRBJ2-1, with a tentative D call TRBD2 (6 bases). Germline CDR1 reads SGHRS; CDR2 reads YFSETQ. V was clipped by 4 bases and J by 5 bases, with 22 bases between them. The CDR3 covers 17 residues.

The chain is built from TRBV11-2 and TRBJ2-5; 7 positions match TRBD2. Unmatched junction bases numbered 1, after V lost 2 bases and J lost 4 bases. The CDR3 extends over 13 amino acids. The germline CDR1 and CDR2 sequences are SGHAT and FQNNGV. The CDR3 loop is CASSLPGGETQYF. CDR3 DNA sequence: TGTGCCAGCAGCTTACCGGGGGGAGAGACCCAGTACTTC.

This clone was counted only a few times. The V and J genes are TRBV7-9 and TRBJ1-1; TRBD1 matches 10 bases. The V gene end was trimmed by 5 bases and the J gene end by 0 bases; junction bases not matched to a gene: 3. This CDR3 has 15 amino acids. Germline V lookup: CDR1 SEHNR, CDR2 FQNEAQ (reference sequence). The CDR3 reads CASSQGQGLNTEAFF. The CDR3 DNA reads as TGTGCCAGCAGCCAGGGACAGGGGTTGAACACTGAAGCTTTCTTT.

This clone was seen a handful of times. V gene TRBV19 combines with J gene TRBJ1-5; D unclear. CDR1 and CDR2 from the germline V gene are LNHDA and SQIVND (reference sequence). The germline V and J ends were trimmed by 7 bases and 0 bases, with 10 bases remaining between them. The CDR3 consists of 14 residues. Written as DNA, the CDR3 is TGTGCCAGTAACGGCGGCGTTAGCAATCAGCCCCAGCATTTT. Its translation: CASNGGVSNQPQHF.

This clone was recorded once. V and J are TRBV5-4 and TRBJ2-3; D tentatively reads TRBD1 or TRBD2 (7 bases each). Trimming stripped 0 bases from V and 2 bases from J, with 13 bases between. CDR3 length: 16 residues. Germline V lookup: CDR1 SGHNT, CDR2 YYREEE (reference sequence). This CDR3 reads CASSLGGGQYTDTQYF. Written as DNA, the CDR3 is TGTGCCAGCAGCTTGGGGGGGGGACAGTACACAGATACGCAGTATTTT.

This chain links TRBV15 with TRBJ2-6; no definite D call. Per the germline V gene, CDR1 is LNHNV and CDR2 is YYDKDF (reference sequence). The V end lost 0 bases, the J end lost 0 bases, and 6 bases lay between the germline ends. The CDR3 is 16 amino acids. This CDR3 is CATSRDPPSGANVLTF. The DNA for the CDR3 is TGTGCCACCAGCAGAGATCCACCCTCTGGGGCCAACGTCCTGACTTTC.

The genes are TRBV30 and TRBJ1-2, with D perhaps matching TRBD1 (6 bases). With 2 bases removed from V and 4 bases from J, the gap between germline ends came to 17 bases. The CDR3 spans 15 residues. The germline gives CDR1 GTSNPN, CDR2 SVGIG (reference sequence). CDR3 in DNA: TGTGCCTGGAGTCCGCAGGGGCCCAACCTCTATGGCTACACCTTC. Protein sequence: CAWSPQGPNLYGYTF.

This chain uses TRBV15 with TRBJ2-5; D unclear. Germline CDR1 LNHNV, CDR2 YYDKDF (reference sequence). This CDR3 has 13 amino acids. With 0 bases removed from V and 3 bases from J, the gap between germline ends came to 5 bases. CDR3 in DNA: TGTGCCACCAGCAGAGATCAGGAAGAGACCCAGTACTTC. Its protein is CATSRDQEETQYF.

This chain links TRBV2 with TRBJ2-7; the D gene is possibly TRBD2 (5 bases). CDR1 and CDR2 from the germline V gene are SNHLY and FYNNEI. Trimming removed 7 bases at V and 4 bases at J, with 23 bases between. The CDR3 totals 16 residues. CDR3 sequence: CASTSRYSGWGYEQYF. Written as DNA, the CDR3 is TGTGCCAGCACCAGTCGTTATTCGGGGTGGGGATACGAGCAGTACTTC.

The genes are TRBV28 and TRBJ2-7; either TRBD1 or TRBD2 may supply D (5 bases each). Trimming shortened V by 10 bases and J by 0 bases, and 16 bases separated the two germline ends. The CDR3 is 14 amino acids. CDR1 is MDHEN and CDR2 is SYDVKM in the germline V gene. The CDR3 region has the DNA TGTGCCACCACACCGGGGCGCTACTCCTACGAGCAGTACTTC. The encoded protein is CATTPGRYSYEQYF.

The chain employs TRBV2 and TRBJ2-5; D uncertain. This CDR3 comprises 12 residues. The V end was cut by 2 bases, the J end by 5 bases, with 6 bases between. Germline V lookup: CDR1 SNHLY, CDR2 FYNNEI. DNA of the CDR3: TGTGCCAGCAGTGAACTCGGGGAGACCCAGTACTTC. It translates to CASSELGETQYF.

The J gene is TRBJ2-7, the V gene TRBV5-6; the D gene is possibly TRBD1 (6 bases). In germline, CDR1 is SGHDT, CDR2 YYEEEE. This CDR3 is built from 13 residues. Trimming shortened V by 0 bases and J by 5 bases, and 9 bases separated the two germline ends. The CDR3 DNA reads as TGTGCCAGCAGCTTGGGCAGGGGACACGAGCAGTACTTC. Its protein product is CASSLGRGHEQYF.

This rearrangement joins TRBV4-3 to TRBJ1-2; D is unclear. This CDR3 comprises 16 residues. V was trimmed by 0 bases and J by 5 bases, leaving 16 bases between them. Germline assignment: CDR1 LGHNA and CDR2 YSLEER. The CDR3, as DNA: TGCGCCAGCAGCCAAGATCTTCGGGAGGGCAGATATGGCTACACCTTC. Translation: CASSQDLREGRYGYTF.